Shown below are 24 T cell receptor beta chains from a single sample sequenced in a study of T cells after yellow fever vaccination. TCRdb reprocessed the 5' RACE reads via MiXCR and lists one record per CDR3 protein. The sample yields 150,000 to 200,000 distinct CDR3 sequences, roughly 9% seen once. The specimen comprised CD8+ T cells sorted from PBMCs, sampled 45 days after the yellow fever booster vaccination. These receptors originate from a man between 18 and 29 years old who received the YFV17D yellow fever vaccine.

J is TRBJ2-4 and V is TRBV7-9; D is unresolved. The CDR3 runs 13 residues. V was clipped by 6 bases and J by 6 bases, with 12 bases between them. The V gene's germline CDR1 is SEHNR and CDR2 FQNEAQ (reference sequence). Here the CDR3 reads CASSSRAGNIQYF. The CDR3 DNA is TGTGCCAGCAGTTCAAGGGCAGGAAACATTCAGTACTTC.

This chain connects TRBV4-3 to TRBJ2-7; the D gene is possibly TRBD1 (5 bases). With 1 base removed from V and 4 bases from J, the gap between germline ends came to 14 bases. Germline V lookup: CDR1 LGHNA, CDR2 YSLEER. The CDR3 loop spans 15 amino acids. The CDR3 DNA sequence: TGCGCCAGCAGCCAAGGTCGGTCAGGGTTGTACGAGCAGTACTTC. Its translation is CASSQGRSGLYEQYF.

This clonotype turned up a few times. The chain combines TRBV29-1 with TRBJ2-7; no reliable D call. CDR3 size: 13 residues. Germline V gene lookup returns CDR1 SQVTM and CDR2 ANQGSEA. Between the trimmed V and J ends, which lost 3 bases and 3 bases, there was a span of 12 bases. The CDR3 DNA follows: TGCAGCGTTGAGTTTAAGGCGGTCTACGAGCAGTACGTC. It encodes CSVEFKAVYEQYV.

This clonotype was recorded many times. As DNA, the CDR3 is TGTGCCAGCAGCTTATCTTGGAAAGAGACCCAGTACTTC. Its protein is CASSLSWKETQYF. V usage is TRBV7-9 and J usage is TRBJ2-5, with no clear D. The germline gives CDR1 SEHNR, CDR2 FQNEAQ (reference sequence). V dropped 2 bases and J dropped 3 bases, with 7 bases sitting between them. The CDR3 is made up of 13 amino acids. Supplemented by reference TRBV7-9 and TRBJ2-5, the full variable domain reads DTGVSQNPRHKITKRGQNVTFRCDPISEHNRLYWYRQTLGQGPEFLTYFQNEAQLEKSRLLSDRFSAERPKGSFSTLEIQRTEQGDSAMYLCASSLSWKETQYFGPGTRLLVL.

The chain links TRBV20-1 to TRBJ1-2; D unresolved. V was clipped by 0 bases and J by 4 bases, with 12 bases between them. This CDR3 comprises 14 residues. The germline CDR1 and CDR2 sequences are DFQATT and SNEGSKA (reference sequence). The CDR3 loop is CSARDYREGYGYTF. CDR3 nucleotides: TGCAGTGCTAGAGATTATAGGGAAGGCTATGGCTACACCTTC.

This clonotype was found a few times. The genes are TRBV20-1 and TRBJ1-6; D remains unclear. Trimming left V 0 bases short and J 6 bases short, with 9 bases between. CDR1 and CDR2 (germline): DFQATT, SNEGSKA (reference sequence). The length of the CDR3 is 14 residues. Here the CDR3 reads CSARDRSRNSPLHF. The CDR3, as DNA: TGCAGTGCTAGAGATCGGTCTCGTAATTCACCCCTCCACTTT.

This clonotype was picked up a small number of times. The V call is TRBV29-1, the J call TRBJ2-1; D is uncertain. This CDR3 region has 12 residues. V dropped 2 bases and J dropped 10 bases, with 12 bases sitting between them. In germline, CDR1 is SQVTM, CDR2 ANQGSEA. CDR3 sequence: CSVETSRWEQFF. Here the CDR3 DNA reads TGCAGCGTTGAAACCAGCCGATGGGAGCAGTTCTTC.

The CDR3 region is CASSFEGGLAKNIQYF. The CDR3 region has the DNA TGTGCCAGCAGCTTCGAAGGTGGGCTAGCCAAAAACATTCAGTACTTC. V usage is TRBV7-2 and J usage is TRBJ2-4; no reliable D call. The CDR3 extends over 16 amino acids. V was pared by 3 bases and J by 0 bases, with 12 bases between. From germline, CDR1 is SGHTA and CDR2 FQGNSA.

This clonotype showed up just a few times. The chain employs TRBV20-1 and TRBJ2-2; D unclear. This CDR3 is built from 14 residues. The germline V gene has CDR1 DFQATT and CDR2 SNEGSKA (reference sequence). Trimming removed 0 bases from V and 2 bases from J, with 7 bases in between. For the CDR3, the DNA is TGCAGTGCTAGAGAAGAGTTCAACACCGGGGAGCTGTTTTTT. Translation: CSAREEFNTGELFF.

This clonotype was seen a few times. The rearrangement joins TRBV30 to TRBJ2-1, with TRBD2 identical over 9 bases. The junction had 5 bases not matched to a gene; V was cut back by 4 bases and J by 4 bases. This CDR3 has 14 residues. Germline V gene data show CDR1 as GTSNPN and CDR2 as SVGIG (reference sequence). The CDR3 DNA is TGTGCCTGGAACCTTCTAGCGGGGTACAATGAGCAGTTCTTC. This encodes CAWNLLAGYNEQFF.

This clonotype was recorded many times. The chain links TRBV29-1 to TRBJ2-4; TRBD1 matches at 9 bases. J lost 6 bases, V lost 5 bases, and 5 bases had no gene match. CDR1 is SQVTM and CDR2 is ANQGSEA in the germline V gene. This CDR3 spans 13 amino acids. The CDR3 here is CSVFGQGPNIQYF. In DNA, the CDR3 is TGCAGCGTTTTCGGACAGGGGCCAAACATTCAGTACTTC.

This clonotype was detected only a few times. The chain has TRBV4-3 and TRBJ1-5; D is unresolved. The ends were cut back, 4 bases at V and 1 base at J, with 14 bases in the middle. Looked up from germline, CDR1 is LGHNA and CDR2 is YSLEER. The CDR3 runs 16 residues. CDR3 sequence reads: CASSPDVFGSNQPQHF. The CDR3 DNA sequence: TGCGCCAGCAGCCCGGACGTGTTTGGAAGCAATCAGCCCCAGCATTTT.

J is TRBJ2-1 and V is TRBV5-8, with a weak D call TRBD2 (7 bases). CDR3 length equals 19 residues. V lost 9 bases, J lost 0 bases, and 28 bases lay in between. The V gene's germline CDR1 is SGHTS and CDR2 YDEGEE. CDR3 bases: TGTGCCACCCTCTATAGGGGGGGCCTTTCCCTCAGCTCCTACAATGAGCAGTTCTTC. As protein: CATLYRGGLSLSSYNEQFF.

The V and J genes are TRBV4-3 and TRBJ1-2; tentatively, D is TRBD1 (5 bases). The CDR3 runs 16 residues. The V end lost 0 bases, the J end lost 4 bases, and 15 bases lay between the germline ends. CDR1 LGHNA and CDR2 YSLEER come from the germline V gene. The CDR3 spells CASSQDAQGLGYGYTF. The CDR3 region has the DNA TGCGCCAGCAGCCAAGATGCGCAGGGCCTGGGCTATGGCTACACCTTC.

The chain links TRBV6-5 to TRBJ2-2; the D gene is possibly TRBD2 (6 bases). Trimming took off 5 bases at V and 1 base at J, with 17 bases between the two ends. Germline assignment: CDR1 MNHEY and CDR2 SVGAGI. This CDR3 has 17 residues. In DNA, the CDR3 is TGTGCCAGCAGTCCTGGGTCCGGGAGACGGAACACCGGGGAGCTGTTTTTT. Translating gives CASSPGSGRRNTGELFF.

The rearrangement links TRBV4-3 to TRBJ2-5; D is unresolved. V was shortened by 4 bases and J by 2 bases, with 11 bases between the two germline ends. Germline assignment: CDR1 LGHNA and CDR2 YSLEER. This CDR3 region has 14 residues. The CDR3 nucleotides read TGCGCCAGCAGCCCAGCTTGGCATCAAGAGACCCAGTACTTC. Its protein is CASSPAWHQETQYF.

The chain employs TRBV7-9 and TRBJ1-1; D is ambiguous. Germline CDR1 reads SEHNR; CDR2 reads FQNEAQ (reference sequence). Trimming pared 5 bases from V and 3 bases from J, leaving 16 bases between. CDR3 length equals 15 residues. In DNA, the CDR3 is TGTGCCAGCAGCCCAATAGCCCGATTGGACACTGAAGCTTTCTTT. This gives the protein CASSPIARLDTEAFF.

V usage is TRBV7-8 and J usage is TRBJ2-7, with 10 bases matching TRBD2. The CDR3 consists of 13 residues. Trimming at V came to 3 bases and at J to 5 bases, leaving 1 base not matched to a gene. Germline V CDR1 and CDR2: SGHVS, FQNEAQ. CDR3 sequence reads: CASSFSGGNEQYV. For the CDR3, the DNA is TGTGCCAGCAGCTTTAGCGGGGGGAACGAGCAGTACGTC.

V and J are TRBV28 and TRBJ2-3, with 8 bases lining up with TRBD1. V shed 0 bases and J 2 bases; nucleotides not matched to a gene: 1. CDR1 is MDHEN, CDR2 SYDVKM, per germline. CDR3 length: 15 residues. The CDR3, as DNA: TGTGCCAGCAGTTTATGGGGACAGGACACAGATACGCAGTATTTT. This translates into CASSLWGQDTDTQYF.

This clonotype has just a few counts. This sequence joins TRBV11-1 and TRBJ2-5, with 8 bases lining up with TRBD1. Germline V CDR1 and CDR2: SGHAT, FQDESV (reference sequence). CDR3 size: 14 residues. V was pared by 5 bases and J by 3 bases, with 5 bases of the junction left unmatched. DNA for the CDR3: TGTGCCAGCAGCCGGCGGACAGGGAAAGAGACCCAGTACTTC. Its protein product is CASSRRTGKETQYF.

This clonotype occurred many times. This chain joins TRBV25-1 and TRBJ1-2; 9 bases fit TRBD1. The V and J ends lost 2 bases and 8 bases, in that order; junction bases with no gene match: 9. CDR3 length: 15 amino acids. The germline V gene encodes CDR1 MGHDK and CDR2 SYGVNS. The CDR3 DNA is TGTGCCAGCAGTGAAACGGCACAGGGGGCTCCGGGCTACACCTTC. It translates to CASSETAQGAPGYTF.

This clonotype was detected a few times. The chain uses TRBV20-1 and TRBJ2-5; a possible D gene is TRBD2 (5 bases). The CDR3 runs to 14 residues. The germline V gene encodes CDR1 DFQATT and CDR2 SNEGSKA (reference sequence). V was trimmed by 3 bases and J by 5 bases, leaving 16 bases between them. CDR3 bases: TGCAGTGCTAGCCCTCGAGGGAACGGGGAGACCCAGTACTTC. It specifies CSASPRGNGETQYF.

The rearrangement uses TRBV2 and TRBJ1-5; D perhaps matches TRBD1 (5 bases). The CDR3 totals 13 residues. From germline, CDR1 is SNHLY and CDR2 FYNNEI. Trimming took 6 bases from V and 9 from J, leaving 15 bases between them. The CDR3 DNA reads TGTGCCAGCAGCGCCGGGACGCGGCGGCCCCAGCATTTT. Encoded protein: CASSAGTRRPQHF. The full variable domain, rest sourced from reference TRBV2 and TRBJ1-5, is EPEVTQTPSHQVTQMGQEVILRCVPISNHLYFYWYRQILGQKVEFLVSFYNNEISEKSEIFDDQFSVERPDGSNFTLKIRSTKLEDSAMYFCASSAGTRRPQHFGDGTRLSIL.

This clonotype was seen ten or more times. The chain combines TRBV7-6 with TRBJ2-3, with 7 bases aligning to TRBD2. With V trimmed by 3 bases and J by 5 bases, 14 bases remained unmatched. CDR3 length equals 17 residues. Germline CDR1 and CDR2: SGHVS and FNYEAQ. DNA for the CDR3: TGTGCCAGCAGCTTCCGTAGTCTGGGAGGGATCGTAGATACGCAGTATTTT. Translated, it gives CASSFRSLGGIVDTQYF.